The 22 T cell receptor beta chains below all came from one sample that was sequenced in a study of CXCR3-negative and CXCR3-positive naive CD8 T cells. The libraries of TRB cDNA were prepared using 5' RACE with UMI labels. TCRdb reanalyzed the 5' RACE reads, giving one entry per CDR3 protein sequence and no DNA. Found here are 6,500 to 9,000 distinct CDR3 sequences; the top ten clones hold about 2%. Notes on the study in general: Naive CXCR3-positive cells had TRB CDR3s more hydrophobic than those of CXCR3-negative naive cells.

Their antigens remain unidentified. The sequenced sample was naive CXCR3+ CD8+ T cells from blood. Regarding subset: CD45RO-CCR7+CD27+CD95- naive CD8+ T cells expressing CXCR3 (TNR3+). All receptors derive from a human donor in good health. Some clones in this sample may be carry-over from other donors' samples.

This clonotype registers medium-sized by frequency. The chain couples TRBV27 to TRBJ2-1; the D gene TCRdb calls, TRBD2, cannot be checked with no DNA. Germline CDR1 is MNHEY and CDR2 is SMNVEV (reference sequence). This CDR3 is 17 amino acids long. The CDR3 here is CASSILGTSGGHNEQFF.

The rearrangement joins TRBV7-2 to TRBJ2-1; checking the TCRdb D call of TRBD2 is not possible without DNA. Germline-derived CDR1 and CDR2 are SGHTA and FQGNSA. The CDR3 is 14 residues long. The CDR3: CASSSRTSYNEQFF.

The chain recombines TRBV21-1 with TRBJ2-5; checking the TCRdb D call of TRBD2 is not possible without DNA. TRBV21-1 is flagged as a pseudogene. The CDR3 spans 19 residues. CDR3 region: CASSNYPGLAGVPGETQYF.

This clonotype is labeled medium-sized (0.01 to 0.1%) based on frequency. The rearrangement uses TRBV29-1 and TRBJ1-3; the TCRdb D gene call, TRBD1, has no DNA to confirm it. Looked up from germline, CDR1 is SQVTM and CDR2 is ANQGSEA. The CDR3 has 17 residues. The CDR3 region is CSVATPKAGTTGNTIYF. The variable domain in full, with the rest retrieved from reference TRBV29-1 and TRBJ1-3, is SAVISQKPSRDICQRGTSLTIQCQVDSQVTMMFWYRQQPGQSLTLIATANQGSEATYESGFVIDKFPISRPNLTFSTLTVSNMSPEDSSIYLCSVATPKAGTTGNTIYFGEGSWLTVV.

The rearrangement links TRBV7-2 to TRBJ2-7. The CDR3 consists of 12 residues. In germline, CDR1 is SGHTA, CDR2 FQGNSA. The CDR3 reads CASSLAYHEQYF.

By frequency, this clonotype is medium-sized. The chain recombines TRBV12-3 or TRBV12-4 with TRBJ2-1; TCRdb names TRBD2, which stays unverified in the absence of DNA. This CDR3 is built from 19 residues. CDR3 sequence: CASSHYAAGTSGEYNEQFF.

The chain employs TRBV7-3 and TRBJ2-1. CDR1 and CDR2 (germline): SGHTA, FQGTGA. The CDR3 contains 13 residues. The CDR3 protein is CASSLAGDNEQFF.

The chain recombines TRBV2 with TRBJ2-1; TCRdb names TRBD2, which stays unverified in the absence of DNA. The germline V gene encodes CDR1 SNHLY and CDR2 FYNNEI. The CDR3 extends over 15 amino acids. CDR3 region: CASSGVAETYNEQFF.

Measured by frequency, this clonotype is medium-sized (0.01 to 0.1%). J is TRBJ1-4 and V is TRBV20-1; absent DNA, TCRdb's TRBD1 call cannot be checked. This CDR3 has 18 residues. Looked up from germline, CDR1 is DFQATT and CDR2 is SNEGSKA (reference sequence). CDR3 amino acids: CSARVWGAGGITNEKLFF.

This clonotype is classed as medium-sized by frequency. The chain combines TRBV20-1 with TRBJ2-1; TCRdb indicates TRBD2, and absent DNA this call remains unverified. This CDR3 has 16 residues. The germline gives CDR1 DFQATT, CDR2 SNEGSKA (reference sequence). CDR3 protein: CSARDGPGLAVNEQFF.

According to its frequency, this clonotype is medium-sized. The chain couples TRBV28 to TRBJ1-6. CDR3 length equals 14 residues. Looked up from germline, CDR1 is MDHEN and CDR2 is SYDVKM. CDR3 sequence reads: CASSYLIGGSPLHF.

Measured by frequency, this clonotype is medium-sized. The chain couples TRBV29-1 to TRBJ2-1. The CDR3 runs to 14 residues. CDR1 and CDR2 from the germline V gene are SQVTM and ANQGSEA. CDR3 sequence reads: CSVLGRETYNEQFF.

By frequency, this clonotype is medium-sized. CDR3 sequence reads: CSVEAQNTEAFF. The chain links TRBV29-1 to TRBJ1-1. This CDR3 has 12 residues. CDR1 SQVTM and CDR2 ANQGSEA come from the germline V gene.

By frequency, this clonotype is medium-sized. The chain is built from TRBV28 and TRBJ2-7; there is no DNA to check the TCRdb D call of TRBD1. CDR1 MDHEN and CDR2 SYDVKM come from the germline V gene. CDR3 size: 13 residues. This chain's CDR3 is CASGTERTYEQYF.

This clonotype shows up as medium-sized by frequency. The V call is TRBV6-6, the J call TRBJ1-6; the D call of TRBD1 rests on TCRdb alone, since no DNA is present to check it. The CDR3 is made up of 17 amino acids. Germline CDR1 and CDR2: MNHNY and SVGAGI (reference sequence). CDR3 residues: CASSRSPTASYNSPLHF.

The chain has TRBV21-1 and TRBJ2-5; checking the TCRdb D call of TRBD2 is not possible without DNA. TRBV21-1 is flagged as a pseudogene. The CDR3 contains 16 residues. The CDR3 here is CASNWTSGSIRKTQYF.

The chain links TRBV29-1 to TRBJ2-2; TCRdb returns TRBD2, unconfirmable since there is no DNA. This CDR3 region has 13 residues. CDR1 is SQVTM and CDR2 is ANQGSEA in the germline V gene. The CDR3 spells CSIGTTNTGELFF.

The genes are TRBV28 and TRBJ2-1; TCRdb indicates TRBD2, and absent DNA this call remains unverified. The CDR3 contains 17 residues. Looked up from germline, CDR1 is MDHEN and CDR2 is SYDVKM. CDR3 region: CASSFGPAGGSYNEQFF.

The rearrangement joins TRBV25-1 to TRBJ2-5; TCRdb lists TRBD1, though no DNA is available to test this call. CDR3 size: 14 residues. Per the germline V gene, CDR1 is MGHDK and CDR2 is SYGVNS. CDR3 loop: CASSSQGARETQYF.

The V call is TRBV6-2 or TRBV6-3, the J call TRBJ1-1. The CDR3 covers 12 residues. Per the germline V gene, CDR1 is MNHEY and CDR2 is SVGEGT. This CDR3 reads CASTWLGTEAFF.

The V and J genes are TRBV29-1 and TRBJ2-7; absent DNA, TCRdb's TRBD2 call cannot be checked. CDR1 and CDR2 (germline): SQVTM, ANQGSEA. The CDR3 contains 13 residues. CDR3 sequence reads: CSVVLAVRYEQYF.

The chain uses TRBV28 and TRBJ2-7. The germline CDR1 and CDR2 sequences are MDHEN and SYDVKM. The CDR3 length is 12 residues. The CDR3 region is CASSFRHYEQYF.